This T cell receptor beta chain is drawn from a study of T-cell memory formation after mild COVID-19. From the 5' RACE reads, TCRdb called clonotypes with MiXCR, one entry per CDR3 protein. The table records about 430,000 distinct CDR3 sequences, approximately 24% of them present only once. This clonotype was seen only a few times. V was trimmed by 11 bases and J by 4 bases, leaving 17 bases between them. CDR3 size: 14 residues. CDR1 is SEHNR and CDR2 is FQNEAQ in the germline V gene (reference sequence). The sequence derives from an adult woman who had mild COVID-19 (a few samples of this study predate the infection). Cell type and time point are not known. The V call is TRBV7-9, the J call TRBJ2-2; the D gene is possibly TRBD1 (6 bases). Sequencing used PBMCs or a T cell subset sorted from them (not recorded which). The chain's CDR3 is CAGTGNLSTGELFF. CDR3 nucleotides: TGTGCCGGAACAGGGAATTTATCCACCGGGGAGCTGTTTTTT.